Below, 6 T cell receptor beta chains from the same sample are listed, as sequenced in a study of cytomegalovirus exposure and HLA in healthy donors. Primers: 60 Vbeta forward and 13 Jbeta reverse. Sequencing was performed with immunoSEQ multiplex PCR; in TCRdb, only in-frame clones are kept and a portion is missing. The sample gives roughly 140,000 clones, around 75% of which show up once; 1.5% to 2% is in the top ten. The material sequenced was PBMCs. The receptors shown here come from a woman in her 30s in good health and CMV-seronegative.

The chain recombines TRBV5-1 with TRBJ1-1, with 7 bases that match TRBD1. The CDR3 is made up of 16 amino acids. The J segment lost 3 bases and the V segment lost 0 bases, leaving 8 bases of the junction unmatched. CDR1 SGHRS and CDR2 YFSETQ come from the germline V gene. The CDR3: CASSLGTGAGDTEAFF. As DNA, the CDR3 is TGCGCCAGCAGCTTGGGTACAGGGGCCGGGGACACTGAAGCTTTCTTT.

The chain links TRBV6-6 to TRBJ1-4, with 7 bases fitting TRBD1. Germline-derived CDR1 and CDR2 are MNHNY and SVGAGI (reference sequence). The CDR3 consists of 15 residues. Germline trimming cut 6 bases from V and 7 bases from J; bases unmatched to any gene: 11. This chain's CDR3 is CASSLAQGGGEKLFF. The CDR3 nucleotides are TGTGCCAGCAGCCTGGCCCAGGGGGGCGGTGAAAAACTGTTTTTT.

The J gene is TRBJ2-7, the V gene TRBV6-6, with D possibly TRBD2 on 5 matching bases. V gave up 0 bases and J gave up 4 bases, with 10 bases separating them. Germline V gene data show CDR1 as MNHNY and CDR2 as SVGAGI (reference sequence). There are 14 residues in the CDR3. As DNA, the CDR3 is TGTGCCAGCAGTTACTCGGAGGCGGCGTACGAGCAGTACTTC. It codes for CASSYSEAAYEQYF.

The chain is built from TRBV29-1 and TRBJ1-1, with 7 bases aligning to TRBD1. CDR1 SQVTM and CDR2 ANQGSEA come from the germline V gene. Trimming cost V 7 bases and J 4 bases; bases outside gene matches: 12. This CDR3 spans 14 amino acids. In DNA form, the CDR3 reads TGCAGCGGATCAGGGGGGTTTGGAGGCACTGAAGCTTTCTTT. Its protein product is CSGSGGFGGTEAFF.

The V and J genes are TRBV15 and TRBJ1-2, with 7 bases matching TRBD1. V was pared by 4 bases and J by 2 bases, with 7 bases of the junction left unmatched. CDR1 is LNHNV and CDR2 is YYDKDF in the germline V gene (reference sequence). CDR3 length: 15 amino acids. The CDR3 sequence: CATSTHRGFNYGYTF. The CDR3 coding sequence is TGTGCCACCAGCACCCACAGGGGATTCAACTATGGCTACACCTTC.

The chain recombines TRBV28 with TRBJ2-2, with D possibly TRBD1 on 6 matching bases. CDR1 is MDHEN and CDR2 is SYDVKM in the germline V gene. This CDR3 region has 15 residues. V lost 6 bases and J 1 base, leaving 12 bases between the germline ends. The CDR3 DNA sequence: TGTGCCAGCAGGCTCAGGGGTCTGAACACCGGGGAGCTGTTTTTT. Residues: CASRLRGLNTGELFF. Based on the CDR3 plus reference TRBV28 and TRBJ2-2, the full variable domain is DVKVTQSSRYLVKRTGEKVFLECVQDMDHENMFWYRQDPGLGLRLIYFSYDVKMKEKGDIPEGYSVSREKKERFSLILESASTNQTSMYLCASRLRGLNTGELFFGEGSRLTVL.